The 28 T cell receptor beta chains below were found in one sample sequenced in a study of blood T cells in healthy people across ages. A second PCR of about 6 to 11 cycles used a sample-barcoded 5' primer and a J-beta primer mix. One entry per CDR3 protein, called by TCRdb with MiXCR from the 5' RACE reads. The data show over 750,000 distinct CDR3 sequences, 20% to 25% seen once. A further study also used this sample, focusing on T cells of mothers and their children.

Sequenced: blood. These receptors originate from a boy aged 5-17 years in good health.

This clonotype was seen more than once but under ten times. This rearrangement joins TRBV10-3 to TRBJ2-5; D uncertain. V was trimmed by 5 bases and J by 4 bases, leaving 11 bases between them. This CDR3 is built from 13 residues. Germline V CDR1 and CDR2: ENHRY, SYGVKD. As DNA, the CDR3 is TGTGCCATCAGTATCGGACCCGGAGAGACCCAGTACTTC. Translation: CAISIGPGETQYF.

Only a few counts were recorded for this clonotype. V usage is TRBV20-1 and J usage is TRBJ2-5; 14 nucleotides agree with TRBD2. Germline CDR1 DFQATT, CDR2 SNEGSKA (reference sequence). The V and J ends lost 6 bases and 5 bases, in that order; junction bases with no gene match: 8. This CDR3 comprises 15 residues. CDR3 sequence: CSAETSGGARETQYF. The DNA for the CDR3 is TGCAGTGCCGAGACTAGCGGGGGGGCTCGTGAGACCCAGTACTTC.

The chain carries TRBV28 and TRBJ1-1; tentative D call: TRBD1 (5 bases). The V gene's germline CDR1 is MDHEN and CDR2 SYDVKM. V was cut by 2 bases and J by 7 bases, with 17 bases left in between. The CDR3 contains 15 residues. CDR3 loop: CASSLGVGGVGEAFF. The DNA of the CDR3 is TGTGCCAGCAGTTTAGGAGTCGGGGGTGTCGGTGAAGCTTTCTTT. Full variable domain (missing parts from reference TRBV28 and TRBJ1-1): DVKVTQSSRYLVKRTGEKVFLECVQDMDHENMFWYRQDPGLGLRLIYFSYDVKMKEKGDIPEGYSVSREKKERFSLILESASTNQTSMYLCASSLGVGGVGEAFFGQGTRLTVV.

This clonotype was counted only a few times. This chain uses TRBV9 with TRBJ2-4; a weak D match, TRBD1 (6 bases). CDR1 is SGDLS, CDR2 YYNGEE, per germline. Trimming took off 0 bases at V and 1 base at J, with 11 bases between the two ends. The CDR3 length is 16 residues. The CDR3 loop is CASSVGDITAKNIQYF. In nucleotides, the CDR3 is TGTGCCAGCAGCGTAGGGGACATTACCGCCAAAAACATTCAGTACTTC.

The J gene is TRBJ2-1, the V gene TRBV11-2; either TRBD1 or TRBD2 may supply D (5 bases each). Germline V gene data show CDR1 as SGHAT and CDR2 as FQNNGV. CDR3 size: 18 residues. V lost 2 bases, J lost 2 bases, and 19 bases lay in between. Here the CDR3 reads CASSLTPLRVGPYNEQFF. In DNA form, the CDR3 reads TGTGCCAGCAGCTTAACTCCCTTGCGGGTGGGGCCCTACAATGAGCAGTTCTTC.

J is TRBJ2-6 and V is TRBV27, with D tentatively TRBD1 or TRBD2 (6 bases each). Germline V gene lookup returns CDR1 MNHEY and CDR2 SMNVEV (reference sequence). The V end lost 3 bases, the J end lost 4 bases, and 13 bases lay between the germline ends. The CDR3 length is 16 residues. The CDR3: CASSLGGQGGANVLTF. The CDR3 nucleotides are TGTGCCAGCAGTTTGGGGGGCCAGGGAGGGGCCAACGTCCTGACTTTC.

The V call is TRBV7-9, the J call TRBJ2-5, with D perhaps matching TRBD2 (5 bases). The J call may be in error: the DNA end matches TRBJ2-1 better. This CDR3 has 16 amino acids. From germline, CDR1 is SEHNR and CDR2 FQNEAQ (reference sequence). CDR3 nucleotide sequence: TGTGCCAGCAGCCCCCCCGGAGGCCTCGGTGGTGGTGAGCAGTTCTTC. This codes for CASSPPGGLGGGEQFF.

This clonotype was seen a few times. The rearrangement joins TRBV15 to TRBJ2-3, with no clear D. The CDR3 has 14 amino acids. Germline V gene sequence: CDR1 LNHNV, CDR2 YYDKDF (reference sequence). Trimming took 0 bases from V and 2 from J, leaving 6 bases between them. The CDR3 loop reads CATSRDHHTDTQYF. Here the CDR3 DNA reads TGTGCCACCAGCAGAGATCACCACACAGATACGCAGTATTTT.

This chain joins TRBV6-6 and TRBJ2-1; possible D gene TRBD2, 5 bases. Trimming took off 5 bases at V and 8 bases at J, with 13 bases between the two ends. Per the germline V gene, CDR1 is MNHNY and CDR2 is SVGAGI (reference sequence). The CDR3 contains 13 residues. CDR3 bases: TGTGCCAGCAGTCCCAGTGGGAGTTATGAGCAGTTCTTC. Translation gives CASSPSGSYEQFF.

The chain carries TRBV7-3 and TRBJ2-1, with D tentatively TRBD2 (5 bases). Trimming left V 7 bases short and J 9 bases short, with 16 bases between. CDR3 length: 13 residues. Germline lookup yields CDR1 SGHTA and CDR2 FQGTGA. DNA for the CDR3: TGTGCCAGCACCTTGGACTTGTGGAGTGAGCAGTTCTTC. It specifies CASTLDLWSEQFF.

The J gene is TRBJ2-5, the V gene TRBV29-1; the match to TRBD2 covers 10 bases. Germline V CDR1 and CDR2: SQVTM, ANQGSEA. The CDR3 contains 15 residues. The ends lost 3 bases at V and 2 bases at J; junction bases unmatched: 6. The CDR3 sequence is CSVERLAGVQETQYF. The DNA for the CDR3 is TGCAGCGTTGAGAGGCTAGCGGGGGTACAAGAGACCCAGTACTTC.

This clonotype has just a few counts. This rearrangement joins TRBV20-1 to TRBJ2-7; D gene uncertain. The CDR3 covers 12 residues. V was trimmed by 6 bases and J by 3 bases, leaving 12 bases between them. Germline loops: CDR1 DFQATT, CDR2 SNEGSKA (reference sequence). The DNA for the CDR3 is TGCAGTGCCTTCGAAAAAGACTACGAGCAGTACTTC. It translates to CSAFEKDYEQYF.

CDR3 region: CASSLEWAGTVYNEQFF. The CDR3 DNA sequence: TGCGCCAGCAGCTTGGAGTGGGCGGGGACAGTCTACAATGAGCAGTTCTTC. V and J are TRBV5-1 and TRBJ2-1; D is possibly TRBD1 (7 bases). V was trimmed by 0 bases and J by 3 bases, leaving 16 bases between them. CDR3 size: 17 residues. CDR1 is SGHRS, CDR2 YFSETQ, per germline.

This sequence joins TRBV7-2 and TRBJ1-2; TRBD1 is a possible D gene (5 bases). CDR3 size: 14 residues. Trimming left V 5 bases short and J 4 bases short, with 14 bases between. CDR1 SGHTA and CDR2 FQGNSA come from the germline V gene. This CDR3 reads CASSPLAGPYGYTF. CDR3 bases: TGTGCCAGCAGCCCCCTCGCAGGGCCCTATGGCTACACCTTC.

This clonotype was seen repeatedly, ten times or more. The DNA of the CDR3 is TGTGCCAGCAGTTTAATTCCGCGGGATACGCAGTATTTT. Translating it yields CASSLIPRDTQYF. The V call is TRBV28, the J call TRBJ2-3, with D unclear. CDR3 length: 13 amino acids. V lost 2 bases to trimming and J lost 6 bases, with 9 bases between them. The germline V gene encodes CDR1 MDHEN and CDR2 SYDVKM. Full variable domain (missing parts from reference TRBV28 and TRBJ2-3): DVKVTQSSRYLVKRTGEKVFLECVQDMDHENMFWYRQDPGLGLRLIYFSYDVKMKEKGDIPEGYSVSREKKERFSLILESASTNQTSMYLCASSLIPRDTQYFGPGTRLTVL.

Of note for this clonotype: One end of the junction fails to match germline, which may point to a read error. The genes are TRBV3-1 and TRBJ2-7; TRBD2 agrees at 7 bases. The J call may be incorrect, as the DNA end agrees better with TRBJ2-1. Germline CDR1 is LGHDT and CDR2 is YNNKEL (reference sequence). The CDR3 runs 14 residues. The CDR3 loop is CASSLAGVVNGQFF. The CDR3 nucleotides read TGTGCCAGCAGCCTGGCGGGAGTAGTAAATGGGCAGTTCTTC.

The chain recombines TRBV28 with TRBJ2-5; D gene unclear. CDR1 and CDR2 from the germline V gene are MDHEN and SYDVKM. The CDR3 has 12 residues. Deletions cut 6 bases from V and 6 bases from J, with 11 bases between. In DNA, the CDR3 is TGTGCCAGCAGCCCACTCAGGCAGACCCAGTACTTC. As protein: CASSPLRQTQYF.

V usage is TRBV7-2 and J usage is TRBJ2-7, with D unresolved. CDR1 SGHTA and CDR2 FQGNSA come from the germline V gene. Trimming shortened V by 2 bases and J by 1 base, and 6 bases separated the two germline ends. This CDR3 has 13 amino acids. The CDR3 loop is CASSLLRSYEQYF. The CDR3 region has the DNA TGTGCCAGCAGCTTACTTCGGTCCTACGAGCAGTACTTC.

This clonotype has a handful of counts. The V gene is TRBV4-2, the J gene TRBJ1-4; D unclear. CDR3 size: 13 residues. Trimming removed 0 bases at V and 5 bases at J, with 4 bases between. Germline CDR1 LGHNA, CDR2 YNFKEQ. The CDR3 reads CASSQEQNEKLFF. The CDR3 DNA is TGTGCCAGCAGCCAAGAACAGAATGAAAAACTGTTTTTT.

This chain connects TRBV29-1 to TRBJ2-2; TRBD1 aligns across 9 bases. Germline lookup yields CDR1 SQVTM and CDR2 ANQGSEA. V trimming: 6 bases; J trimming: 3 bases; junction bases outside the gene matches: 5. The length of the CDR3 is 14 residues. For the CDR3, the DNA is TGCAGCGTGCGACAGGGGGGTGACACCGGGGAGCTGTTTTTT. Its translation: CSVRQGGDTGELFF.

This clonotype appeared a few times. At one of its ends the junction is not consistent with the germline gene, which may arise from a read error. DNA for the CDR3: TGTGCCAGCAGCCCCGCTGGAATAGGGGAAAAACTGTTCTTT. As protein: CASSPAGIGEKLFF. This chain links TRBV7-9 with TRBJ1-4; D may be TRBD1 (5 bases). Per the germline V gene, CDR1 is SEHNR and CDR2 is FQNEAQ (reference sequence). This CDR3 has 14 amino acids.

This clonotype was recorded a few times. This sequence joins TRBV7-2 and TRBJ2-5; TRBD1 aligns across 7 bases. J lost 2 bases, V lost 7 bases, and 4 bases had no gene match. Germline lookup yields CDR1 SGHTA and CDR2 FQGNSA. CDR3 length: 13 residues. The CDR3 loop reads CASTGTVQETQYF. In DNA, the CDR3 is TGTGCCAGCACCGGGACAGTACAAGAGACCCAGTACTTC.

The chain employs TRBV4-2 and TRBJ2-7; no clear D. The CDR3 loop spans 14 amino acids. V was pared by 0 bases and J by 4 bases, with 10 bases between. Germline CDR1 LGHNA, CDR2 YNFKEQ. This chain's CDR3 is CASSQESQLYEQYF. The CDR3 bases are TGTGCCAGCAGCCAAGAATCGCAGCTGTACGAGCAGTACTTC.

This chain links TRBV6-5 with TRBJ2-4; D gene ambiguous. The germline CDR1 and CDR2 sequences are MNHEY and SVGAGI. The CDR3 spans 17 residues. Trimming removed 0 bases at V and 1 base at J, with 13 bases between. Here the CDR3 reads CASSYSAAYGAKNIQYF. Written as DNA, the CDR3 is TGTGCCAGCAGTTACTCGGCCGCGTATGGGGCCAAAAACATTCAGTACTTC.

This clonotype appeared a single time. This chain uses TRBV5-1 with TRBJ2-4, with TRBD2 as a possible D gene (5 bases). CDR3 length: 15 residues. CDR1 SGHRS and CDR2 YFSETQ come from the germline V gene. V was trimmed by 3 bases and J by 6 bases, leaving 16 bases between them. DNA of the CDR3: TGCGCCAGCAGCTGGGTCTCCGGGAAAGTAAACATTCAGTACTTC. Translated: CASSWVSGKVNIQYF.

This clonotype has a handful of counts. V usage is TRBV5-1 and J usage is TRBJ2-3; the D gene is possibly TRBD1 (6 bases). The CDR3 loop spans 15 amino acids. Trimming took off 3 bases at V and 0 bases at J, with 11 bases between the two ends. Germline values: CDR1 SGHRS, CDR2 YFSETQ. The CDR3 loop is CASSSTGFSTDTQYF. The DNA of the CDR3 is TGCGCCAGCAGCTCGACAGGCTTCAGCACAGATACGCAGTATTTT.

This clonotype was seen a few times. The rearrangement uses TRBV12-3 or TRBV12-4 and TRBJ1-4; 12 nucleotides agree with TRBD1. The CDR3 covers 18 residues. V dropped 5 bases and J dropped 1; count of bases not matched to a gene: 8. The CDR3 DNA sequence: TGTGCCAGCAGTGCCGGGACAGGGGGCCTCGTAACTAATGAAAAACTGTTTTTT. Translation: CASSAGTGGLVTNEKLFF.

V is TRBV5-6 and J is TRBJ2-5; D perhaps matches TRBD1 (6 bases). Trimming cost V 2 bases and J 0 bases, with 11 bases left between them. This CDR3 region has 15 residues. Germline values: CDR1 SGHDT, CDR2 YYEEEE. CDR3 in DNA: TGTGCCAGCAGCTTCCAGGGGCCGTACCAAGAGACCCAGTACTTC. Translation gives CASSFQGPYQETQYF. The full variable domain, completed using reference TRBV5-6 and TRBJ2-5, is DAGVTQSPTHLIKTRGQQVTLRCSPKSGHDTVSWYQQALGQGPQFIFQYYEEEERQRGNFPDRFSGHQFPNYSSELNVNALLLGDSALYLCASSFQGPYQETQYFGPGTRLLVL.